The source of this T cell receptor beta chain is a study of T cells in women clearing cervical HPV infection. General study results and limits: Richness differences could reflect unmeasured T-cell content per sample.

The V and J ends lost 5 bases and 7 bases, in that order; junction bases with no gene match: 8. The CDR3 totals 15 residues. CDR1 SNHLY and CDR2 FYNNEI come from the germline V gene. This table comes from immunoSEQ multiplex PCR, and its TCRdb copy is limited to in-frame clones, with some not included. Its table lists about 22,000 clones. MY09/MY11 PCR detected cervical HPV DNA; dot-blot assigned genotypes. A remark on this clone: Its antigen is not identified. The CDR3 is cut off 3 residues early in the read; its end comes from the germline J gene.

Sequencing was carried out using blood buffy coat. The TCR was taken from a woman aged 18 to 69 with a cervical HPV16 infection that either progressed to CIN3+ or cleared (not recorded which). J is TRBJ1-4 and V is TRBV2; 9 bases are shared with TRBD1. CDR3 protein: CASSQQQGAGEKLFF. CDR3 DNA (partial): TGTGCCAGCAGTCAGCAACAGGGGGCGGGTGAAAAA.